These 21 T cell receptor beta chains were sequenced from one sample in a study of CD8+CD57+ T cells in acquired aplastic anemia. It was genomic DNA that served as the template for profiling TCR beta VDJ and CDR3. Each CDR3 protein gets one entry after TCRdb re-called the reads with MiXCR. The table lists approximately 150,000 distinct CDR3 sequences, around 48% of them singletons. CD8+CD57+ cell expansion, shown by flow cytometry, had occurred in the patients selected for sequencing. The source material was sorted CD4+, CD8+, or CD8+CD57+ T cells (not recorded which) from PBMCs. These receptors all stem from a human donor with aplastic anemia.

The chain links TRBV2 to TRBJ2-7; TRBD2 matches 10 bases. The CDR3 has 14 residues. Germline lookup yields CDR1 SNHLY and CDR2 FYNNEI. V shed 8 bases, J shed 0 bases, and the junction held 4 bases outside the gene matches. CDR3 nucleotide sequence: TGTGCCAGCCAGGCTAGCGGGGGCTCCTACGAGCAGTACTTC. This gives the protein CASQASGGSYEQYF.

V gene TRBV12-3 or TRBV12-4 combines with J gene TRBJ1-3, with 7 nucleotides matching TRBD1. J lost 4 bases, V lost 2 bases, and 8 bases had no gene match. The CDR3 extends over 16 amino acids. Written as DNA, the CDR3 is TGTGCCAGCAGTTTAATTACAGGGGCCGCCGGAAACACCATATATTTT. This gives the protein CASSLITGAAGNTIYF.

The J gene is TRBJ1-6, the V gene TRBV2; D is possibly TRBD1 (5 bases). V lost 9 bases, J lost 9 bases, and 21 bases lay in between. This CDR3 spans 15 amino acids. The V gene's germline CDR1 is SNHLY and CDR2 FYNNEI. The CDR3 sequence: CASTPRSGLGSPLHF. The CDR3 nucleotides read TGTGCCAGTACCCCCCGGTCAGGGCTTGGTTCACCCCTCCACTTT. The whole variable domain, filled in from reference TRBV2 and TRBJ1-6, reads EPEVTQTPSHQVTQMGQEVILRCVPISNHLYFYWYRQILGQKVEFLVSFYNNEISEKSEIFDDQFSVERPDGSNFTLKIRSTKLEDSAMYFCASTPRSGLGSPLHFGNGTRLTVT.

CDR3 amino acids: CASRRRGANVLTF. The CDR3 DNA sequence: TGTGCCAGCAGACGGCGCGGGGCCAACGTCCTGACTTTC. J is TRBJ2-6 and V is TRBV7-8; D is unclear. Germline V gene data show CDR1 as SGHVS and CDR2 as FQNEAQ. The CDR3 sequence is 13 residues long. V shed 6 bases and J shed 4 bases, with 7 bases lying between them.

The chain carries TRBV15 and TRBJ1-2; D might be TRBD1 (5 bases). V gave up 0 bases and J gave up 4 bases, with 12 bases separating them. The CDR3 is made up of 15 amino acids. Germline CDR1 LNHNV, CDR2 YYDKDF (reference sequence). CDR3: CATSRDGGRSYGYTF. CDR3 in DNA: TGTGCCACCAGCAGAGACGGGGGACGCAGCTATGGCTACACCTTC. Together with reference TRBV15 and TRBJ1-2, the CDR3 gives the full variable domain: DAMVIQNPRYQVTQFGKPVTLSCSQTLNHNVMYWYQQKSSQAPKLLFHYYDKDFNNEADTPDNFQSRRPNTSFCFLDIRSPGLGDTAMYLCATSRDGGRSYGYTFGSGTRLTVV.

V is TRBV5-1 and J is TRBJ2-6; TRBD1 aligns across 7 bases. V shed 4 bases, J shed 4 bases, and the junction held 5 bases outside the gene matches. Germline V lookup: CDR1 SGHRS, CDR2 YFSETQ. This CDR3 is 15 amino acids long. CDR3 amino acids: CASSATGWGANVLTF. CDR3 in DNA: TGCGCCAGCAGCGCGACAGGGTGGGGGGCCAACGTCCTGACTTTC.

As to this clonotype: It is likely a read error, because the conserved phenylalanine at the end of the CDR3 is missing. The rearrangement links TRBV20-1 to TRBJ2-7; the D is unclear. This CDR3 has 12 amino acids. CDR1 and CDR2 (germline): DFQATT, SNEGSKA (reference sequence). The CDR3 DNA sequence: TGCAATGCTAGTTCCAGCTCCTACGAGCAGTACTCC. Translating gives CNASSSSYEQYS.

The genes are TRBV29-1 and TRBJ2-7; D gene unclear. CDR1 is SQVTM and CDR2 is ANQGSEA in the germline V gene. The V end lost 4 bases, the J end lost 2 bases, and 9 bases lay between the germline ends. CDR3 length: 12 amino acids. CDR3: CSVGVGPYEQYF. The CDR3 DNA is TGCAGCGTTGGTGTGGGCCCCTACGAGCAGTACTTC.

This rearrangement joins TRBV19 to TRBJ2-6; 12 bases map to TRBD1. Germline CDR1 is LNHDA and CDR2 is SQIVND (reference sequence). CDR3 length: 18 amino acids. V was pared by 5 bases and J by 2 bases, with 7 bases of the junction left unmatched. The CDR3 spells CASSLGQGALPGANVLTF. The CDR3 DNA follows: TGTGCCAGTAGTTTGGGACAGGGGGCTCTCCCTGGGGCCAACGTCCTGACTTTC.

The V and J genes are TRBV2 and TRBJ1-1; D may be TRBD1 (6 bases). V lost 5 bases, J lost 5 bases, and 12 bases lay in between. Germline V lookup: CDR1 SNHLY, CDR2 FYNNEI. CDR3 size: 13 residues. As DNA, the CDR3 is TGTGCCAGCAGTTTGAACAGGGCGACTGAAGCTTTCTTT. It is translated as CASSLNRATEAFF.

The rearrangement links TRBV7-4 to TRBJ2-7; D gene unclear. Germline assignment: CDR1 SGHVT and CDR2 SQSDAQ. The CDR3 is 11 residues long. V was pared by 4 bases and J by 5 bases, with 6 bases between. The CDR3: CASSSSDEQYF. In DNA, the CDR3 is TGTGCCAGCAGCTCCAGTGACGAGCAGTACTTC.

Ten or more counts support this clonotype. The chain links TRBV4-1 to TRBJ2-5, with D tentatively TRBD2 (6 bases). V lost 1 base to trimming and J lost 5 bases, with 11 bases between them. Germline loops: CDR1 MGHRA, CDR2 YSYEKL. This CDR3 is 14 amino acids long. The CDR3 loop is CASSQVSGGETQYF. CDR3 bases: TGCGCCAGCAGCCAAGTCAGTGGGGGGGAGACCCAGTACTTC.

This clonotype turned up a few times. The V gene is TRBV15, the J gene TRBJ2-5; perhaps TRBD2 as D (6 bases). The CDR3 has 14 residues. Per germline, CDR1 LNHNV and CDR2 YYDKDF (reference sequence). Trimming took 4 bases from V and 3 from J, leaving 12 bases between them. CDR3 nucleotide sequence: TGTGCCACCAGCATTGGGGGGTTAGAAGAGACCCAGTACTTC. The encoded protein is CATSIGGLEETQYF.

This clonotype was seen at least ten times. This rearrangement joins TRBV11-1 to TRBJ2-5, with 7 bases identical to TRBD1. This CDR3 is 14 amino acids long. Trimming took 7 bases from V and 2 from J; bases not matched to a gene: 7. The germline V gene has CDR1 SGHAT and CDR2 FQDESV (reference sequence). The CDR3 coding sequence is TGTGCCAGCATGATGGACAGGCCTCAAGAGACCCAGTACTTC. Translated, it gives CASMMDRPQETQYF.

This clonotype occurred many times. This sequence joins TRBV15 and TRBJ1-6, with 8 bases matching TRBD1. The CDR3 is 17 residues long. Losses at the gene ends were 0 bases for V and 9 bases for J; bases not matched to a gene: 10. Germline lookup yields CDR1 LNHNV and CDR2 YYDKDF (reference sequence). This CDR3 is CATSREGQDRLSSPLHF. CDR3 nucleotide sequence: TGTGCCACCAGCAGAGAGGGACAGGACCGCTTAAGTTCACCCCTCCACTTT.

The gene calls are TRBV20-1 and TRBJ1-2, with TRBD1 as a possible D gene (6 bases). V lost 5 bases and J lost 8, with 15 bases in between. This CDR3 is 12 amino acids long. Germline CDR1 DFQATT, CDR2 SNEGSKA (reference sequence). The CDR3: CSASRGLSGYTF. The CDR3 DNA reads as TGCAGTGCTTCCAGGGGTTTGAGCGGCTACACCTTC.

J is TRBJ2-5 and V is TRBV2, with TRBD2 identical over 7 bases. Germline CDR1 reads SNHLY; CDR2 reads FYNNEI. V dropped 0 bases and J dropped 2; count of bases not matched to a gene: 6. The CDR3 covers 16 residues. For the CDR3, the DNA is TGTGCCAGCAGTGAAGCCAGCGGGAAAATTCAAGAGACCCAGTACTTC. This translates into CASSEASGKIQETQYF.

This clonotype was counted a few times. The genes are TRBV24-1 and TRBJ2-3; 12 bases map to TRBD2. The CDR3 runs to 15 residues. Germline V gene lookup returns CDR1 KGHDR and CDR2 SFDVKD. Trimming removed 3 bases from V and 4 bases from J; junction bases left unmatched: 1. The CDR3 DNA sequence: TGTGCCACCAGTGATGGACTAGCGGGACCAGATACGCAGTATTTT. Encoded protein: CATSDGLAGPDTQYF.

This chain connects TRBV2 to TRBJ2-1; D perhaps matches TRBD1 (6 bases). The CDR3 extends over 15 amino acids. In germline, CDR1 is SNHLY, CDR2 FYNNEI. Trimming took off 7 bases at V and 1 base at J, with 14 bases between the two ends. The CDR3 sequence is CASMRGRGSYNEQFF. As DNA, the CDR3 is TGTGCCAGCATGAGGGGTAGGGGGTCCTACAATGAGCAGTTCTTC. Variable domain in full (rest from reference TRBV2 and TRBJ2-1): EPEVTQTPSHQVTQMGQEVILRCVPISNHLYFYWYRQILGQKVEFLVSFYNNEISEKSEIFDDQFSVERPDGSNFTLKIRSTKLEDSAMYFCASMRGRGSYNEQFFGPGTRLTVL.

This clonotype has just a few counts. The J gene is TRBJ1-2, the V gene TRBV19; 7 nucleotides agree with TRBD1. CDR1 and CDR2 (germline): LNHDA, SQIVND (reference sequence). The CDR3 has 12 amino acids. The junction had 4 bases not matched to a gene; V was cut back by 6 bases and J by 6 bases. CDR3 DNA sequence: TGTGCCAGTAGGACAGGGAGTCATGGCTACACCTTC. Translation: CASRTGSHGYTF.

The gene calls are TRBV10-3 and TRBJ1-1; 7 nucleotides align to TRBD1. V was clipped by 3 bases and J by 12 bases; unmatched bases: 7. Germline assignment: CDR1 ENHRY and CDR2 SYGVKD. The CDR3 extends over 12 amino acids. The CDR3 loop is CAISEGGVLSFF. The CDR3 nucleotides read TGTGCCATCAGTGAAGGGGGCGTCTTATCTTTCTTT.